This TCR beta chain comes out of a study of T cell changes during pregnancy in multiple sclerosis. The method was immunoSEQ multiplex PCR; TCRdb's version includes in-frame clones alone and lacks a portion of them. The sample includes around 32,000 clones, about 87% of them seen just once. The CDR3 has 16 amino acids. CDR1 and CDR2 (germline): SNHLY, FYNNEI. V shed 5 bases and J 2 bases; nucleotides not matched to a gene: 9. This receptor was obtained from a female donor with multiple sclerosis, enrolled in a pregnancy study. The sample was CD8+ T cells from peripheral blood mononuclear cells, taken before pregnancy. This sequence joins TRBV2 and TRBJ2-4; TRBD1 matches at 7 bases. CDR3 coding DNA: TGTGCCAGCAGTAGAGGGGGCGAGGGGACCAAAAACATTCAGTACTTC. Protein: CASSRGGEGTKNIQYF. Drawing the rest from reference TRBV2 and TRBJ2-4, the complete variable domain is EPEVTQTPSHQVTQMGQEVILRCVPISNHLYFYWYRQILGQKVEFLVSFYNNEISEKSEIFDDQFSVERPDGSNFTLKIRSTKLEDSAMYFCASSRGGEGTKNIQYFGAGTRLSVL.